This T cell receptor (beta chain) was recovered during a study of read filtering for tumor transcriptome and immune sequencing. Study in general: RNA-seq yielded only about 75 to 1273 TCR reads, IR-seq about 4 to 11 million.

Molecular barcoded adaptors covering alpha/delta and beta/gamma chains were used on around 400 ng RNA. Using its own MiXCR run on the reads, TCRdb lists one record per CDR3 protein. The repertoire holds over 55,000 distinct CDR3 sequences, with approximately 15% as singletons. Trimming stripped 8 bases from V and 0 bases from J, with 13 bases between. This CDR3 has 14 amino acids. In germline, CDR1 is KGHSH, CDR2 LQKENI. The study, taken as a whole, reports: Around 84% of IR-seq clonotypes had one read, totaling around 4% of reads; RNA-seq: roughly 76% and 46%. Without single-read clonotypes, shared clonotype proportions correlated more between IR-seq and RNA-seq.

This clonotype appeared many times. Antigen unknown. The sample was a population of CD138-negative cells sorted from bone marrow. This TCR came from a donor at least 40 years old with multiple myeloma. The chain combines TRBV18 with TRBJ1-2; D is unclear. CDR3 in DNA: TGTGCCAGCACCCTCGCAGAAGCTAACTATGGCTACACCTTC. Protein: CASTLAEANYGYTF.